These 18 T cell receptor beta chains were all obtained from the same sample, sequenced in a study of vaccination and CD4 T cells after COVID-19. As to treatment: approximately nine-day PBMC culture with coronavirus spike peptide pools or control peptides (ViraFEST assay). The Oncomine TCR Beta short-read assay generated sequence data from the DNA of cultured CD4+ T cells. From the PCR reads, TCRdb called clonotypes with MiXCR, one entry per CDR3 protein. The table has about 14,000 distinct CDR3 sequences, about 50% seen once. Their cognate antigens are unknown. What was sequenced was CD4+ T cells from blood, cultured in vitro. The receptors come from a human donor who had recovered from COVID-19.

CDR3 protein: CASSPRGGANTGELFF. The CDR3 nucleotides are TGTGCCAGCTCACCACGGGGGGGAGCGAACACCGGGGAGCTGTTTTTT. The J gene is TRBJ2-2, the V gene TRBV18; 7 bases are shared with TRBD2. This CDR3 comprises 16 residues. CDR1 is KGHSH, CDR2 LQKENI, per germline. J gave up 0 bases and V 1 base, and 2 bases lay outside the gene matches.

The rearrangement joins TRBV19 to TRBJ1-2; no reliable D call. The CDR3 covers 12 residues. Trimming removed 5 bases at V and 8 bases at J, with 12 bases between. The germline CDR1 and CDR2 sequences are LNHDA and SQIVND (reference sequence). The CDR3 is CASSPNVDGYTF. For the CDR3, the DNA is TGTGCCAGTAGTCCTAACGTGGACGGCTACACCTTC.

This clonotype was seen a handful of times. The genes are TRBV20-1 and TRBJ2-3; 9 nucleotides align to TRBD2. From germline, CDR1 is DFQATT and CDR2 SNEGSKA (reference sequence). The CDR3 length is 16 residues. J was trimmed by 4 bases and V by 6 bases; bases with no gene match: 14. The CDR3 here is CSALESGSGSSDTQYF. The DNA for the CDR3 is TGCAGTGCCCTTGAGTCAGGTAGCGGGAGCTCAGATACGCAGTATTTT.

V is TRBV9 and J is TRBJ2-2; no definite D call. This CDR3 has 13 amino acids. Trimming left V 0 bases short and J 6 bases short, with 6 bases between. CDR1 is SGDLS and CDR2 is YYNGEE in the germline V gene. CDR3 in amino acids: CASSVVASGELFF. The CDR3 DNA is TGTGCCAGCAGCGTAGTGGCGTCCGGGGAGCTGTTTTTT.

The CDR3 bases are TGTGCCAGCAGCGCATCTATTCGTAACTATGGCTACACCTTC. Its protein product is CASSASIRNYGYTF. This chain joins TRBV7-2 and TRBJ1-2; D is unclear. CDR3 length: 14 residues. Trimming took off 5 bases at V and 1 base at J, with 11 bases between the two ends. CDR1 is SGHTA and CDR2 is FQGNSA in the germline V gene.

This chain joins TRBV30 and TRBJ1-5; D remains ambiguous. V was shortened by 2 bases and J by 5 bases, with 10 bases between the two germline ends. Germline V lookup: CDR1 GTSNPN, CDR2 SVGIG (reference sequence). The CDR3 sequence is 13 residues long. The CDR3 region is CAWSRGEDQPQHF. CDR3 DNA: TGTGCCTGGAGTAGAGGTGAAGATCAGCCCCAGCATTTT.

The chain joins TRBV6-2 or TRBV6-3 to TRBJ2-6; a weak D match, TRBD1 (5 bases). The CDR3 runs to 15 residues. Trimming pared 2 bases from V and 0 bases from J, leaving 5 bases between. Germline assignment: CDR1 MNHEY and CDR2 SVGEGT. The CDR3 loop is CASSYDSSGANVLTF. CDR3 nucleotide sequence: TGTGCCAGCAGTTACGACAGCTCTGGGGCCAACGTCCTGACTTTC.

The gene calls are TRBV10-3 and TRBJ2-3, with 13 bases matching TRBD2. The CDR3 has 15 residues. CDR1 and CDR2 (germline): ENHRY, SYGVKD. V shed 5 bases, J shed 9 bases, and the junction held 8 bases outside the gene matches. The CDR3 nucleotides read TGTGCCATCAGTACGGGACTAGCGGGAACGGGCACGCAGTATTTT. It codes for CAISTGLAGTGTQYF.

The DNA of the CDR3 is TGTGCCAGCTCAGTGGGGGCGAACACTGAAGCTTTCTTT. It encodes CASSVGANTEAFF. The J gene is TRBJ1-1, the V gene TRBV6-1; TRBD1 might be the D (6 bases). CDR3 length: 13 residues. Deletions cut 8 bases from V and 1 base from J, with 11 bases between. The germline CDR1 and CDR2 sequences are MNHNS and SASEGT.

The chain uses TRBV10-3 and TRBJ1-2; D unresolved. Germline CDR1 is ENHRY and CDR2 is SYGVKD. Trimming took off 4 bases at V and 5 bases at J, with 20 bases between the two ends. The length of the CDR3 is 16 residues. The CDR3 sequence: CAISAISVDGLYGYTF. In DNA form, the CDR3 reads TGTGCCATCAGTGCAATTTCCGTAGATGGGTTGTATGGCTACACCTTC.

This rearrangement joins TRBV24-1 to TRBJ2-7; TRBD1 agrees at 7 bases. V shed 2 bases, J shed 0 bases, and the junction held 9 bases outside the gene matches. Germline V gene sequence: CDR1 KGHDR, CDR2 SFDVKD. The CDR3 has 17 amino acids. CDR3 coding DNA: TGTGCCACCAGTGATTCTAGACAGGGTCCGAACTCCTACGAGCAGTACTTC. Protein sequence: CATSDSRQGPNSYEQYF.

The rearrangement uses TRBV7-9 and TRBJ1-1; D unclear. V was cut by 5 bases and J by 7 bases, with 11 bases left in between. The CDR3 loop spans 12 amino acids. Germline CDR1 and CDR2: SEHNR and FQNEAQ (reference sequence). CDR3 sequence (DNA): TGTGCCAGCAGCATTACGTATTTTGAAGCTTTCTTT. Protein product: CASSITYFEAFF.

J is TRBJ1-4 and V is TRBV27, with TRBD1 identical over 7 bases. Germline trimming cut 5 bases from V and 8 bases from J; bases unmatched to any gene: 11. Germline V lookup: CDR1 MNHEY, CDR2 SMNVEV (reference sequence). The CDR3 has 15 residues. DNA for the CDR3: TGTGCCAGCAGTCGGTGGGACAGCTTTTCAGAAAAACTGTTTTTT. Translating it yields CASSRWDSFSEKLFF. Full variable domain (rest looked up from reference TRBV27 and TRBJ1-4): EAQVTQNPRYLITVTGKKLTVTCSQNMNHEYMSWYRQDPGLGLRQIYYSMNVEVTDKGDVPEGYKVSRKEKRNFPLILESPSPNQTSLYFCASSRWDSFSEKLFFGSGTQLSVL.

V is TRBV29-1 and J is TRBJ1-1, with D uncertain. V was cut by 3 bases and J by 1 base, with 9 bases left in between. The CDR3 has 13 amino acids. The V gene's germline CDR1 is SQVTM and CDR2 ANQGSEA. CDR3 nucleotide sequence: TGCAGCGTTGAGTTGCACACGAACACTGAAGCTTTCTTT. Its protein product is CSVELHTNTEAFF. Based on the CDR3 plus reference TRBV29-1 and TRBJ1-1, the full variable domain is SAVISQKPSRDICQRGTSLTIQCQVDSQVTMMFWYRQQPGQSLTLIATANQGSEATYESGFVIDKFPISRPNLTFSTLTVSNMSPEDSSIYLCSVELHTNTEAFFGQGTRLTVV.

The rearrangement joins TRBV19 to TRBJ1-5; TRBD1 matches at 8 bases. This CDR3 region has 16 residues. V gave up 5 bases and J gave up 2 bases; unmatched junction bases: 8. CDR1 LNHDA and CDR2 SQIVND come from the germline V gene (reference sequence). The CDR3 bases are TGTGCCAGTAGTTTACAGGGGGTCGATGGCAATCAGCCCCAGCATTTT. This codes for CASSLQGVDGNQPQHF.

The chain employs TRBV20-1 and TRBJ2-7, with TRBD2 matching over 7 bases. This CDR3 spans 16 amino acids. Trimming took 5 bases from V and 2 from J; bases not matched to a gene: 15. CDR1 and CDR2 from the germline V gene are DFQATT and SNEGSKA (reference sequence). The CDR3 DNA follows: TGCAGTGCTCCGCCGGGAGGTGCACGTCCTCCCTACGAGCAGTACTTC. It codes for CSAPPGGARPPYEQYF.

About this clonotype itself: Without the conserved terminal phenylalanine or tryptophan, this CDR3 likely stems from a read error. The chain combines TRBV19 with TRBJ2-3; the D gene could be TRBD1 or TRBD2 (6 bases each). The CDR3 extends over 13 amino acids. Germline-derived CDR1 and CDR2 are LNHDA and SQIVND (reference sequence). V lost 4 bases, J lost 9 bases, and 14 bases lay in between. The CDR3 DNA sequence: TGTGCCAGTAGTACCTCCCGGAGGGGGACGCAGTATCTT. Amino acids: CASSTSRRGTQYL.

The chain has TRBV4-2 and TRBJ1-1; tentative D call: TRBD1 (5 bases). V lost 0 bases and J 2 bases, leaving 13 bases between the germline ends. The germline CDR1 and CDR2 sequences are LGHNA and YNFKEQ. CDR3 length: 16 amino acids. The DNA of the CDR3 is TGTGCCAGCAGCCAAGATAGTAGGCAGGGAAACACTGAAGCTTTCTTT. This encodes CASSQDSRQGNTEAFF.